The 27 T cell receptor beta chains below come from one sample, sequenced in a study of cytomegalovirus exposure and HLA in healthy donors. PCR amplification relied on 60 Vbeta primers (plus 13 Jbeta primers). Profiled with immunoSEQ multiplex PCR; TCRdb holds only in-frame clones, not every one. The data contain over 65,000 clones, over 75% of them seen just once; the ten biggest clones take up around 8.9%. Material for sequencing was PBMCs. The receptors come from a man in his forties in good health and CMV-seronegative.

The chain combines TRBV28 with TRBJ2-7; TRBD2 matches at 11 bases. The CDR3 totals 15 residues. Germline V gene lookup returns CDR1 MDHEN and CDR2 SYDVKM. V shed 6 bases and J 2 bases; nucleotides not matched to a gene: 6. The CDR3 loop reads CASRPTSGSTYEQYF. Here the CDR3 DNA reads TGTGCCAGCAGACCAACTAGCGGGAGTACCTACGAGCAGTACTTC. The full variable domain, in which reference TRBV28 and TRBJ2-7 provide the parts outside the CDR3, is DVKVTQSSRYLVKRTGEKVFLECVQDMDHENMFWYRQDPGLGLRLIYFSYDVKMKEKGDIPEGYSVSREKKERFSLILESASTNQTSMYLCASRPTSGSTYEQYFGPGTRLTVT.

The rearrangement uses TRBV9 and TRBJ2-7, with TRBD1 as a possible D gene (5 bases). This CDR3 region has 16 residues. Trimming stripped 0 bases from V and 2 bases from J, with 15 bases between. Looked up from germline, CDR1 is SGDLS and CDR2 is YYNGEE. The CDR3 here is CASSVGGSPLTYEQYF. CDR3 DNA: TGTGCCAGCAGCGTAGGGGGCAGCCCGCTAACCTACGAGCAGTACTTC.

The CDR3 DNA follows: TGCGCCAGCAGCCCAGATGCAACTAATGAAAAACTGTTTTTT. Its protein is CASSPDATNEKLFF. The chain employs TRBV5-1 and TRBJ1-4, with D unresolved. With 4 bases removed from V and 0 bases from J, the gap between germline ends came to 7 bases. The CDR3 covers 14 residues. CDR1 is SGHRS, CDR2 YFSETQ, per germline.

This chain connects TRBV27 to TRBJ1-1, with D uncertain. CDR1 and CDR2 (germline): MNHEY, SMNVEV (reference sequence). This CDR3 is 13 amino acids long. Trimming removed 6 bases at V and 3 bases at J, with 11 bases between. The CDR3 reads CASSWRLDTEAFF. CDR3 bases: TGTGCCAGCAGCTGGAGACTCGACACTGAAGCTTTCTTT.

The V call is TRBV2, the J call TRBJ2-7; TRBD2 matches 8 bases. Losses at the gene ends were 6 bases for V and 5 bases for J; bases not matched to a gene: 9. CDR3 length equals 14 residues. Per germline, CDR1 SNHLY and CDR2 FYNNEI. The CDR3 sequence is CASSPPGLANEQYF. In DNA form, the CDR3 reads TGTGCCAGCAGCCCTCCCGGACTAGCAAACGAGCAGTACTTC.

V gene TRBV28 combines with J gene TRBJ2-3; 13 bases match TRBD2. Germline values: CDR1 MDHEN, CDR2 SYDVKM. This CDR3 is built from 21 residues. Trimming cost V 3 bases and J 6 bases; bases outside gene matches: 21. CDR3 DNA: TGTGCCAGCAGTTTCGTGGTTACTTATACCGGGACTAGCGGGAAGATGGATACGCAGTATTTT. This gives the protein CASSFVVTYTGTSGKMDTQYF.

The chain recombines TRBV18 with TRBJ1-3; D perhaps matches TRBD1 (6 bases). CDR1 KGHSH and CDR2 LQKENI come from the germline V gene. Trimming removed 1 base from V and 0 bases from J, with 13 bases in between. The CDR3 length is 17 residues. The CDR3 nucleotides read TGTGCCAGCTCACCACTCACAGGGAAGATCTCTGGAAACACCATATATTTT. As protein: CASSPLTGKISGNTIYF.

The chain is built from TRBV28 and TRBJ2-5, with D perhaps matching TRBD1 (5 bases). Germline CDR1 and CDR2: MDHEN and SYDVKM. CDR3 length equals 12 residues. V lost 8 bases and J 2 bases, leaving 9 bases between the germline ends. The DNA for the CDR3 is TGTGCCAGCCAGACAGCACAAGAGACCCAGTACTTC. It is translated as CASQTAQETQYF. Variable domain in full (rest from reference TRBV28 and TRBJ2-5): DVKVTQSSRYLVKRTGEKVFLECVQDMDHENMFWYRQDPGLGLRLIYFSYDVKMKEKGDIPEGYSVSREKKERFSLILESASTNQTSMYLCASQTAQETQYFGPGTRLLVL.

V usage is TRBV7-2 and J usage is TRBJ2-5, with TRBD2 matching over 8 bases. Per the germline V gene, CDR1 is SGHTA and CDR2 is FQGNSA. The CDR3 has 17 residues. V lost 1 base to trimming and J lost 2 bases; unmatched junction nucleotides: 9. This chain's CDR3 is CASSLVGSGATQETQYF. The CDR3 DNA reads TGTGCCAGCAGCTTAGTTGGTAGCGGGGCCACACAAGAGACCCAGTACTTC.

The rearrangement links TRBV6-5 to TRBJ2-2; TRBD1 aligns across 8 bases. This CDR3 contains 15 residues. V gave up 5 bases and J gave up 6 bases; unmatched junction bases: 8. Germline CDR1 and CDR2: MNHEY and SVGAGI. CDR3 sequence (DNA): TGTGCCAGCAGTCGACAGGGGTATCCTCCCGGGGAGCTGTTTTTT. Translating gives CASSRQGYPPGELFF.

This rearrangement joins TRBV19 to TRBJ2-5; 8 bases map to TRBD1. The J call may be faulty, since TRBJ2-7 better matches the DNA end. The germline gives CDR1 LNHDA, CDR2 SQIVND (reference sequence). This CDR3 contains 18 residues. In DNA form, the CDR3 reads TGTGCCAGTAGTACCCCCCCCGGTACAGGGGGTACGACCTACGAGCAGTACTTC. Its translation is CASSTPPGTGGTTYEQYF.

Details on this clone: One junction end does not reproduce the germline sequence, and a read error may be involved. The rearrangement joins TRBV2 to TRBJ1-6; 7 bases are a match to TRBD1. Per germline, CDR1 SNHLY and CDR2 FYNNEI. This CDR3 contains 14 residues. The DNA of the CDR3 is TGTACCAGCAGTTTACAGGGGCCTAATTCACCCCTCCACTTT. Its translation is CTSSLQGPNSPLHF. The complete variable domain, with remaining parts taken from reference TRBV2 and TRBJ1-6, reads EPEVTQTPSHQVTQMGQEVILRCVPISNHLYFYWYRQILGQKVEFLVSFYNNEISEKSEIFDDQFSVERPDGSNFTLKIRSTKLEDSAMYFCTSSLQGPNSPLHFGNGTRLTVT.

The chain is built from TRBV28 and TRBJ2-7, with TRBD1 matching 10 bases. Germline V gene sequence: CDR1 MDHEN, CDR2 SYDVKM. This CDR3 is 15 amino acids long. J was trimmed by 1 base and V by 6 bases; bases with no gene match: 6. The CDR3 DNA sequence: TGTGCCAGCAGACGCGGACAGGGGGGTTCCTACGAGCAGTACTTC. Protein: CASRRGQGGSYEQYF.

The sample holds one count of this clone. The V and J genes are TRBV9 and TRBJ1-1; D may be TRBD1 (5 bases). CDR1 is SGDLS and CDR2 is YYNGEE in the germline V gene. The V and J ends lost 2 bases and 3 bases respectively, with 14 bases between them. The CDR3 is made up of 15 amino acids. CDR3 bases: TGTGCCAGCAGCGTTTCCTCAGGGAAGGACACTGAAGCTTTCTTT. It yields the protein CASSVSSGKDTEAFF.

The CDR3: CASSLVRAGANVLTF. The CDR3 region has the DNA TGTGCCAGCAGCTTGGTACGGGCTGGGGCCAACGTCCTGACTTTC. The V call is TRBV5-4, the J call TRBJ2-6, with no clear D. Trimming pared 0 bases from V and 2 bases from J, leaving 6 bases between. Per the germline V gene, CDR1 is SGHNT and CDR2 is YYREEE (reference sequence). CDR3 length: 15 amino acids. Based on the CDR3 plus reference TRBV5-4 and TRBJ2-6, the full variable domain is ETGVTQSPTHLIKTRGQQVTLRCSSQSGHNTVSWYQQALGQGPQFIFQYYREEENGRGNFPPRFSGLQFPNYSSELNVNALELDDSALYLCASSLVRAGANVLTFGAGSRLTVL.

This clone was seen ten or more times. This sequence is one base from a far larger clone and is likely a read error. The sample carries other DNA sequences with the same CDR3. The chain couples TRBV6-1 to TRBJ2-5; TRBD2 agrees at 13 bases. Germline CDR1 MNHNS, CDR2 SASEGT. CDR3 length equals 15 residues. The CDR3 DNA sequence: TGCGCCAGCAGTGAACTAGCGGGGGGGCAAGAGACCCAGTACTTC. Its translation is CASSELAGGQETQYF.

This clone was counted a single time. The J gene is TRBJ2-7, the V gene TRBV28, with 9 bases that match TRBD2. The V segment lost 5 bases and the J segment 3 bases; nucleotides outside the gene matches: 5. The CDR3 totals 14 residues. Germline lookup yields CDR1 MDHEN and CDR2 SYDVKM. Here the CDR3 reads CASSISGSIYEQYF. The CDR3 coding sequence is TGTGCCAGCAGTATTAGCGGGAGTATCTACGAGCAGTACTTC.

The V and J genes are TRBV29-1 and TRBJ2-1; no clear D. Germline V gene data show CDR1 as SQVTM and CDR2 as ANQGSEA. This CDR3 spans 13 amino acids. The germline V and J ends were trimmed by 1 base and 0 bases, with 4 bases remaining between them. The CDR3 reads CSVEVSSYNEQFF. In DNA, the CDR3 is TGCAGCGTTGAAGTTAGCTCCTACAATGAGCAGTTCTTC.

The chain employs TRBV14 and TRBJ2-1; 8 nucleotides agree with TRBD2. This CDR3 region has 17 residues. Germline V gene lookup returns CDR1 SGHDN and CDR2 FVKESK. The V segment lost 3 bases and the J segment 4 bases; nucleotides outside the gene matches: 11. The CDR3 nucleotides read TGTGCCAGCAGCCACCCAGGAGGTAGCGGGAAGTACAATGAGCAGTTCTTC. This gives the protein CASSHPGGSGKYNEQFF.

This chain joins TRBV2 and TRBJ2-5; D possibly corresponds to TRBD1 (6 bases). The CDR3 has 14 residues. Deletions cut 1 base from V and 5 bases from J, with 11 bases between. Per germline, CDR1 SNHLY and CDR2 FYNNEI. CDR3 residues: CASSEGPRGETQYF. For the CDR3, the DNA is TGTGCCAGCAGTGAAGGGCCTAGGGGGGAGACCCAGTACTTC.

The chain recombines TRBV29-1 with TRBJ2-5; tentatively, D is TRBD1 (5 bases). CDR1 SQVTM and CDR2 ANQGSEA come from the germline V gene. The CDR3 spans 13 residues. Trimming took 8 bases from V and 2 from J, leaving 15 bases between them. CDR3 sequence (DNA): TGCAGCAGTGGACATTCCTCTCAAGAGACCCAGTACTTC. Translation: CSSGHSSQETQYF.

The chain combines TRBV9 with TRBJ2-7, with TRBD1 as a possible D gene (5 bases). Trimming cost V 1 base and J 5 bases, with 10 bases left between them. Germline V CDR1 and CDR2: SGDLS, YYNGEE. The length of the CDR3 is 13 residues. This CDR3 is CASSVLSDNEQYF. The DNA of the CDR3 is TGTGCCAGCAGCGTACTCTCGGACAACGAGCAGTACTTC.

The J gene is TRBJ2-3, the V gene TRBV2; D might be TRBD1 (5 bases). Trimming took 4 bases from V and 0 from J, leaving 14 bases between them. Germline lookup yields CDR1 SNHLY and CDR2 FYNNEI. The length of the CDR3 is 16 residues. The CDR3 region has the DNA TGTGCCAGCAGTGGCCGCAACAGGTTCAGCACAGATACGCAGTATTTT. Translating it yields CASSGRNRFSTDTQYF.

As regards this clone: The sample carries other DNA sequences with the same CDR3. The V gene is TRBV5-5, the J gene TRBJ1-5, with 10 bases lining up with TRBD1. Germline V gene sequence: CDR1 SGHKS, CDR2 YYEKEE (reference sequence). This CDR3 comprises 15 residues. Germline trimming cut 3 bases from V and 3 bases from J; bases unmatched to any gene: 3. CDR3 amino acids: CASSSGTGVNQPQHF. DNA of the CDR3: TGTGCCAGCAGCTCCGGGACAGGGGTCAATCAGCCCCAGCATTTT. Supplemented by reference TRBV5-5 and TRBJ1-5, the full variable domain reads DAGVTQSPTHLIKTRGQQVTLRCSPISGHKSVSWYQQVLGQGPQFIFQYYEKEERGRGNFPDRFSARQFPNYSSELNVNALLLGDSALYLCASSSGTGVNQPQHFGDGTRLSIL.

About this clone: This CDR3 is also generated by other DNA sequences in the sample. CDR3 amino acids: CASSPIGLFQETQYF. CDR3 nucleotides: TGTGCCAGCAGCCCTATAGGACTCTTCCAAGAGACCCAGTACTTC. The chain combines TRBV7-7 with TRBJ2-5, with D possibly being TRBD2 (5 bases). This CDR3 region has 15 residues. Germline CDR1 reads SSHAT; CDR2 reads FNYEAQ (reference sequence). Trimming took off 5 bases at V and 1 base at J, with 14 bases between the two ends.

This clone was detected only a few times. The chain carries TRBV6-5 and TRBJ1-2, with TRBD1 matching over 8 bases. CDR3 length: 15 residues. Germline CDR1 reads MNHEY; CDR2 reads SVGAGI. V dropped 6 bases and J dropped 3; count of bases not matched to a gene: 9. The CDR3 protein is CASSPRTGIDYGYTF. CDR3 DNA: TGTGCCAGCAGCCCTAGGACAGGGATTGACTATGGCTACACCTTC.

This clone has a handful of counts. The J gene is TRBJ2-1, the V gene TRBV29-1; TRBD1 agrees at 9 bases. V dropped 5 bases and J dropped 12; count of bases not matched to a gene: 11. Per germline, CDR1 SQVTM and CDR2 ANQGSEA. The CDR3 is made up of 13 amino acids. The DNA for the CDR3 is TGCAGCGTTCGACAGGGGGGCCGACCGGGGCAGTTCTTC. Protein: CSVRQGGRPGQFF.